Presented here are 17 T cell receptor beta chains from one specimen sequenced in a study of T cells in women clearing cervical HPV infection. Clones were sequenced by immunoSEQ multiplex PCR, and TCRdb holds only the in-frame ones, with some missing. This listing includes about 22,000 clones. What was sequenced was blood buffy coat. The receptors were gathered from a woman between 18 and 75 years old with a cervical HPV16 infection that either progressed to CIN3+ or cleared (not recorded which).

The part of the CDR3 DNA that was read is TGTGCCAGCAGCGACCGACAGGCTGGGGAC. As protein: CASSDRQAGD. The entire CDR3 protein reads CASSDRQAGDYTF. This chain joins TRBV7-6 and TRBJ1-2; perhaps TRBD1 as D (6 bases). Read sequence stops 3 residues before the CDR3 end, and the germline J gene provides the missing end. Germline lookup yields CDR1 SGHVS and CDR2 FNYEAQ. CDR3 length equals 13 residues.

As concerns this clone: The read gets to within 3 residues of the CDR3 end, and the germline J gene fills in the rest. The genes are TRBV11-2 and TRBJ1-1; possible D gene TRBD1, 6 bases. Germline V gene lookup returns CDR1 SGHAT and CDR2 FQNNGV. This CDR3 has 13 residues. The DNA read from the CDR3 is TGTGCCAGCAGCCCAGGGGTCACGGAAGAA. Encoded protein: CASSPGVTEE. The CDR3 in full is CASSPGVTEEAFF.

As regards this clone: The CDR3 goes on 3 residues after the read ends, and that part is filled in from the germline J gene. The chain uses TRBV20-1 and TRBJ2-7; D tentatively fits TRBD1 or TRBD2 (5 bases each). Trimming shortened V by 6 bases and J by 4 bases, and 25 bases separated the two germline ends. The CDR3 runs 16 residues. Looked up from germline, CDR1 is DFQATT and CDR2 is SNEGSKA (reference sequence). The sequenced part of the CDR3 DNA is TGCAGTGCCGACAGCGAGTTTGAGGGAGTGAGGTACGAG. As protein: CSADSEFEGVRYE. The full CDR3 protein reads CSADSEFEGVRYEQYF.

Details on this clone: The CDR3 end falls 3 residues outside the read, so it is completed with the germline J gene. The V call is TRBV29-1, the J call TRBJ1-1, with D possibly TRBD1 on 5 matching bases. The germline gives CDR1 SQVTM, CDR2 ANQGSEA. The CDR3 spans 11 residues. The chain's CDR3 is CSVRSGTRAFF. Partial CDR3 DNA: TGCAGCGTTCGTAGCGGGACGCGG. The complete variable domain, with remaining parts taken from reference TRBV29-1 and TRBJ1-1, reads SAVISQKPSRDICQRGTSLTIQCQVDSQVTMMFWYRQQPGQSLTLIATANQGSEATYESGFVIDKFPISRPNLTFSTLTVSNMSPEDSSIYLCSVRSGTRAFFGQGTRLTVV.

Details on this clone: The CDR3 end falls 3 residues outside the read, so it is completed with the germline J gene. The V gene is TRBV19, the J gene TRBJ1-2, with a tentative D call TRBD1 (6 bases). In germline, CDR1 is LNHDA, CDR2 SQIVND (reference sequence). The CDR3 runs to 13 residues. CDR3 DNA, as far as it was read: TGTGCCAGTAGGAACCCGGGACAACCGGGC. Residues: CASRNPGQPG. From start to end, the CDR3 is CASRNPGQPGYTF.

Of note for this clone: The read ends 3 residues shy of where the CDR3 ends; the end is completed using the germline J gene. This sequence joins TRBV20-1 and TRBJ2-2; D is ambiguous. In germline, CDR1 is DFQATT, CDR2 SNEGSKA (reference sequence). This CDR3 contains 12 residues. The CDR3 loop reads CSATIPTVPLFF. The DNA read from the CDR3 is TGCAGTGCTACCATACCTACAGTTCCG.

Worth noting for this clone: Coverage ceases 3 residues before the CDR3 finishes, and the germline J gene fills in the end. This chain joins TRBV19 and TRBJ2-7; maybe TRBD2 (6 bases). This CDR3 is 15 amino acids long. Between the trimmed V and J ends, which lost 3 bases and 0 bases, there was a span of 12 bases. The V gene's germline CDR1 is LNHDA and CDR2 SQIVND (reference sequence). CDR3 bases read: TGTGCCAGTAGTATGAGCCCCGGGGGCTCCTACGAG. Protein product: CASSMSPGGSYE. From start to end, the CDR3 is CASSMSPGGSYEQYF.

CDR3 bases read: TGTGCCAGCAGCTTAGGGGGCAATGGCGGGGAGACC. Protein: CASSLGGNGGET. The CDR3 in full is CASSLGGNGGETQYF. The rearrangement uses TRBV7-3 and TRBJ2-5, with D possibly being TRBD1 (6 bases). The read ends 3 residues early relative to the CDR3; the germline J gene fills the gap. V was shortened by 2 bases and J by 5 bases, with 15 bases between the two germline ends. Germline loops: CDR1 SGHTA, CDR2 FQGTGA. The CDR3 length is 15 residues.

Details on this clone: Read data end 3 residues before the CDR3 end; the end is taken from the germline J gene. The chain carries TRBV5-1 and TRBJ2-5, with TRBD2 matching over 14 bases. Germline CDR1 SGHRS, CDR2 YFSETQ. The CDR3 has 16 amino acids. Trimming removed 3 bases from V and 4 bases from J; junction bases left unmatched: 5. This chain's CDR3 is CASSWTGTSGGETQYF. The sequenced part of the CDR3 DNA is TGCGCCAGCAGCTGGACCGGGACTAGCGGGGGAGAGACC.

A word on this clone: The observed sequence ends 3 residues before the CDR3 terminus, with the missing tail filled in from the germline J gene. This chain joins TRBV5-6 and TRBJ1-5; no definite D call. The ends were cut back, 4 bases at V and 0 bases at J, with 11 bases in the middle. The CDR3 extends over 15 amino acids. The germline CDR1 and CDR2 sequences are SGHDT and YYEEEE. The CDR3 DNA, read in part, is TGTGCCAGCAGCCGACGGACTGATAGCAATCAGCCC. It translates to CASSRRTDSNQP. The full-length CDR3 reads as CASSRRTDSNQPQHF.

Regarding this clone: The observed sequence ends 3 residues before the CDR3 terminus, with the missing tail filled in from the germline J gene. The chain links TRBV7-2 to TRBJ2-7, with 9 bases aligning to TRBD2. The germline CDR1 and CDR2 sequences are SGHTA and FQGNSA. V was clipped by 5 bases and J by 5 bases; unmatched bases: 10. The length of the CDR3 is 15 residues. Incomplete CDR3 DNA: TGTGCCAGCAGCCGCCCTACTAGCGGGTGGGACGAG. Protein sequence: CASSRPTSGWDE. In full, the CDR3 is CASSRPTSGWDEQYF.

About this clone: The junction does not match germline at one end; this may be a read error. The CDR3 end lies 3 residues beyond the end of the read and is filled in from the germline J gene. Other nucleotide sequences in the sample specify the same CDR3. The V call is TRBV18, the J call TRBJ1-3, with a tentative D call TRBD1 (6 bases). This CDR3 has 15 amino acids. From germline, CDR1 is KGHSH and CDR2 LQKENI. The chain's CDR3 is CASSPTGFSGNTIYF. The CDR3 bases that were read are TGTGCCAGCTCACCGACAGGTTTCTCTGGAAACACA.

On this clone itself: Read sequence stops 3 residues before the CDR3 end, and the germline J gene provides the missing end. J is TRBJ1-1 and V is TRBV29-1; D call uncertain. The CDR3 sequence is 11 residues long. The V gene's germline CDR1 is SQVTM and CDR2 ANQGSEA. V dropped 5 bases and J dropped 3 bases, with 7 bases sitting between them. The CDR3 DNA, read in part, is TGCAGCGTTAAACGGGACACTGAA. Its protein is CSVKRDTE. The whole CDR3 reads CSVKRDTEAFF.

Regarding this clone: The read ends 3 residues early relative to the CDR3; the germline J gene fills the gap. V gene TRBV19 combines with J gene TRBJ2-4, with 7 bases matching TRBD1. This CDR3 is built from 14 residues. CDR1 is LNHDA and CDR2 is SQIVND in the germline V gene (reference sequence). Here the CDR3 reads CASSIEGQIYGQYF. The part of the CDR3 DNA that was read is TGTGCCAGTAGTATAGAGGGACAGATCTATGGT.

Partial CDR3 DNA: TGTGCCAGCAGCTCTAGATTGAAAAGCTCCTACGAC. It yields the protein CASSSRLKSSYD. The entire CDR3 is CASSSRLKSSYDYTF. V gene TRBV7-9 combines with J gene TRBJ1-2; D not certain. The missing CDR3 end, 3 residues past where the read stops, is filled in from the germline J gene. Germline CDR1 SEHNR, CDR2 FQNEAQ (reference sequence). This CDR3 has 15 amino acids.

Points on this clone: The junction and the germline gene differ at one end; a read error may be behind it. The CDR3 end is not reached by the read, which stops 3 residues before it; the germline J gene fills it in. V usage is TRBV7-9 and J usage is TRBJ1-2; 7 bases map to TRBD1. Germline-derived CDR1 and CDR2 are SEHNR and FQNEAQ (reference sequence). CDR3 length equals 14 residues. The sequenced CDR3 bases are TGTGCCAGCAACTTAAACGGGACAGTCTATGGC. It is translated as CASNLNGTVYG. The whole CDR3 reads CASNLNGTVYGYTF. The variable domain in full, with the rest retrieved from reference TRBV7-9 and TRBJ1-2, is DTGVSQNPRHKITKRGQNVTFRCDPISEHNRLYWYRQTLGQGPEFLTYFQNEAQLEKSRLLSDRFSAERPKGSFSTLEIQRTEQGDSAMYLCASNLNGTVYGYTFGSGTRLTVV.

This clone counts as medium-sized by frequency. The read halts 3 residues ahead of the CDR3 end, with the missing end drawn from the germline J gene. The chain recombines TRBV6-1 with TRBJ1-3; D is uncertain. Deletions cut 2 bases from V and 7 bases from J, with 6 bases between. The CDR3 runs 12 residues. Germline V gene data show CDR1 as MNHNS and CDR2 as SASEGT. CDR3 DNA (partial): TGTGCCAGCAGTGAAAGGTGGAACACC. It specifies CASSERWNT. The full CDR3 protein reads CASSERWNTIYF.